The rows below give T cell receptor beta chains drawn from one sample of a study of shared clonotypes between healthy human individuals. The protocol was immunoSEQ multiplex PCR, while the TCRdb copy is restricted to in-frame clones and leaves out a portion. Here the sample spans roughly 600,000 clones, nearly 98% being singletons. Material: naive CD8+ T cells sorted from blood. The receptors stem from a man under 40 in good health. CDR3s include the opening cysteine and the closing phenylalanine or tryptophan. A D gene is named only where the DNA matches it firmly.

d_call j_call v_call cdr3_aa cdr3_nt
NA TRBJ2-2 TRBV7-9 CASSLAGEHGELFF TGTGCCAGCAGCTTAGCAGGGGAGCACGGGGAGCTGTTTTTT
NA TRBJ1-1 TRBV28 CASSWDGNTEAFF TGTGCCAGCAGTTGGGATGGGAACACTGAAGCTTTCTTT
TRBD1 TRBJ1-2 TRBV7-3 CASSPGTGVGGYTF TGTGCCAGCAGCCCCGGGACAGGGGTCGGGGGCTACACCTTC
TRBD1 TRBJ2-7 TRBV5-5 CASSLTGTGNYEQYF TGTGCCAGCAGCTTAACCGGGACAGGTAACTACGAGCAGTACTTC
NA TRBJ2-7 TRBV5-1 CASSVTSSYEQYF TGCGCCAGCAGCGTAACTAGCTCCTACGAGCAGTACTTC
NA TRBJ2-7 TRBV4-1 CASSPGPDKVEQYF TGCGCCAGCAGCCCTGGACCAGACAAAGTAGAGCAGTACTTC
TRBD2 TRBJ2-1 TRBV7-9 CASSLAELAGGPEQFF TGTGCCAGCAGCTTAGCGGAACTAGCGGGAGGTCCTGAGCAGTTCTTC
NA TRBJ2-1 TRBV27 CASSSHGGSNEQFF TGTGCCAGCAGTTCCCATGGCGGCAGCAATGAGCAGTTCTTC
NA TRBJ2-7 TRBV5-1 CASSLGSYGAYEQYF TGCGCCAGCAGCTTGGGGTCCTATGGAGCGTACGAGCAGTACTTC
NA TRBJ2-1 TRBV7-6 CASSLGLGYNEQFF TGTGCCAGCAGCTTAGGACTGGGGTACAATGAGCAGTTCTTC
NA TRBJ2-1 TRBV27 CATRPGSGRINEQFF TGTGCCACGCGTCCCGGTAGCGGACGTATCAATGAGCAGTTCTTC
TRBD1 TRBJ2-1 TRBV7-2 CASRYRDRAGNEQFF TGTGCCAGCAGGTACCGGGACAGGGCGGGCAATGAGCAGTTCTTC
TRBD2 TRBJ2-1 TRBV29-1 CSVGLADKYNEQFF TGCAGCGTTGGCCTAGCGGACAAATACAATGAGCAGTTCTTC
NA TRBJ2-7 TRBV19 CASSIAGVGEQYF TGTGCCAGTAGTATAGCGGGAGTAGGAGAGCAGTACTTC
TRBD2 TRBJ2-7 TRBV7-9 CASSSWTSGSGYEQYF TGTGCCAGCAGCTCCTGGACTAGCGGGAGCGGGTACGAGCAGTACTTC
NA TRBJ1-5 TRBV7-6 CASSPNSNQPQHF TGTGCCAGCAGCCCAAATAGCAATCAGCCCCAGCATTTT
TRBD2 TRBJ2-3 TRBV4-1 CASSQDRVLAGVEDTQYF TGCGCCAGCAGCCAAGATCGGGTGCTAGCGGGAGTAGAAGATACGCAGTATTTT
TRBD2 TRBJ2-7 TRBV27 CASSHTSGSSYEQYF TGTGCCAGCAGTCATACTAGCGGGAGCTCCTACGAGCAGTACTTC
NA TRBJ2-7 TRBV2 CASRVHGNYEQYF TGTGCCAGCAGGGTACACGGAAACTACGAGCAGTACTTC
NA TRBJ2-2 TRBV10-1 CASSENTGELFF TGCGCCAGCAGCGAGAACACCGGGGAGCTGTTTTTT
NA TRBJ1-1 TRBV9 CASSPSSGSTEAFF TGTGCCAGCAGCCCCTCAAGCGGAAGCACTGAAGCTTTCTTT
TRBD1 TRBJ1-1 TRBV4-3 CASSPWTGARTEAFF TGCGCCAGCAGCCCCTGGACAGGGGCTCGCACTGAAGCTTTCTTT
TRBD1 TRBJ2-1 TRBV7-9 CASSSTTGTNEQFF TGTGCCAGCAGCTCAACGACAGGGACCAATGAGCAGTTCTTC
NA TRBJ2-7 TRBV4-1 CASSSMSGIEQYF TGCGCCAGCAGTTCCATGTCCGGGATCGAGCAGTACTTC
NA TRBJ1-2 TRBV6-5 CASSSGGGNGYTF TGTGCCAGCAGTTCCGGAGGCGGAAATGGCTACACCTTC
NA TRBJ1-3 TRBV15 CATSGPGNTIYF TGTGCCACCTCGGGGCCTGGAAACACCATATATTTT
NA TRBJ2-7 TRBV14 CASSQVNRPYEQYF TGTGCCAGCAGCCAAGTTAACAGACCCTACGAGCAGTACTTC
NA TRBJ2-1 TRBV4-1 CASSQEARHEQFF TGCGCCAGCAGCCAAGAGGCTAGACATGAGCAGTTCTTC
NA TRBJ2-1 TRBV5-1 CASSLDLNSSPYNEQFF TGCGCCAGCAGCTTGGACCTGAACAGCTCCCCCTACAATGAGCAGTTCTTC
NA TRBJ2-1 TRBV7-3 CASSLFLYGDNEQFF TGTGCCAGCAGCTTATTCCTGTACGGAGATAATGAGCAGTTCTTC